The 17 T cell receptor beta chains listed next were all sequenced from one sample in a study of cytomegalovirus exposure and HLA in healthy donors. PCR was performed using 60 Vbeta and 13 Jbeta primers. Produced via immunoSEQ multiplex PCR; TCRdb's table is partial and in-frame only. The table shows around 150,000 clones, with approximately 72% occurring only once. Sequencing input: PBMCs. All receptors derive from a man aged 40-55 years in good health and CMV-seropositive.

The rearrangement joins TRBV4-2 to TRBJ1-2; D is possibly TRBD1 (5 bases). Between the trimmed V and J ends, which lost 4 bases and 0 bases, there was a span of 12 bases. This CDR3 contains 15 residues. Looked up from germline, CDR1 is LGHNA and CDR2 is YNFKEQ. CDR3 in DNA: TGTGCCAGCAGCCTTAGCGGGGCCGCTAACTATGGCTACACCTTC. Its protein is CASSLSGAANYGYTF.

This clone was observed once. This rearrangement joins TRBV5-6 to TRBJ1-6, with 7 positions matching TRBD1. Germline V gene lookup returns CDR1 SGHDT and CDR2 YYEEEE. The CDR3 has 15 residues. With V trimmed by 4 bases and J by 7 bases, 8 bases remained unmatched. CDR3 loop: CASSPTGTENSPLHF. For the CDR3, the DNA is TGTGCCAGCAGCCCGACCGGGACAGAGAATTCACCCCTCCACTTT.

In its sample, this clone was seen once. The chain couples TRBV5-4 to TRBJ2-1, with 12 bases that match TRBD2. This CDR3 is 17 amino acids long. The germline V gene encodes CDR1 SGHNT and CDR2 YYREEE (reference sequence). V lost 0 bases, J lost 4 bases, and 5 bases stayed unmatched. The CDR3: CASSLALAGGLYNEQFF. The DNA of the CDR3 is TGTGCCAGCAGCTTGGCTCTAGCGGGGGGGTTATACAATGAGCAGTTCTTC.

The CDR3 DNA sequence: TGTGCCACCAGCACGACAGGGATTTTGAACACTGAAGCTTTCTTT. Translation: CATSTTGILNTEAFF. The chain combines TRBV15 with TRBJ1-1, with 7 bases matching TRBD1. Germline V gene lookup returns CDR1 LNHNV and CDR2 YYDKDF (reference sequence). The V segment lost 4 bases and the J segment 0 bases; nucleotides outside the gene matches: 5. The CDR3 length is 15 residues.

This chain links TRBV9 with TRBJ1-3; the match to TRBD1 covers 9 bases. Germline V gene lookup returns CDR1 SGDLS and CDR2 YYNGEE. J gave up 0 bases and V 0 bases, and 1 base lay outside the gene matches. The CDR3 totals 16 residues. The CDR3, as DNA: TGTGCCAGCAGCGTAGGGGACAGGGTCTCTGGAAACACCATATATTTT. This codes for CASSVGDRVSGNTIYF.

Worth noting for this clone: The conserved phenylalanine or tryptophan normally closing the CDR3 is absent here, so this likely arose from a read error. This sequence joins TRBV19 and TRBJ1-1, with 7 nucleotides matching TRBD1. The junction had 4 bases not matched to a gene; V was cut back by 5 bases and J by 7 bases. The germline V gene has CDR1 LNHDA and CDR2 SQIVND (reference sequence). This CDR3 is 12 amino acids long. This CDR3 is CASSVRTGEAFL. The CDR3 DNA reads as TGTGCCAGTAGTGTCCGGACAGGTGAAGCTTTCCTT.

This clone was seen just once. The V gene is TRBV5-8, the J gene TRBJ2-2; D possibly corresponds to TRBD2 (7 bases). V was shortened by 3 bases and J by 6 bases, with 21 bases between the two germline ends. The CDR3 is 17 amino acids. CDR1 and CDR2 (germline): SGHTS, YDEGEE. The CDR3 DNA reads TGTGCCAGCAGCTCGGGAGCGGACAGCGGGACTCCCGGGGAGCTGTTTTTT. Translating gives CASSSGADSGTPGELFF.

V and J are TRBV15 and TRBJ1-2; 7 bases fit TRBD1. CDR1 is LNHNV and CDR2 is YYDKDF in the germline V gene (reference sequence). The CDR3 loop spans 14 amino acids. V was pared by 6 bases and J by 3 bases, with 7 bases of the junction left unmatched. CDR3 bases: TGTGCCACCAGGTCGACAGGGCGGGACTATGGCTACACCTTC. It encodes CATRSTGRDYGYTF.

With respect to this clone: The junction differs from germline at one of its ends, possibly a read error. The chain has TRBV19 and TRBJ2-3, with 7 bases that match TRBD1. The CDR3 sequence is 15 residues long. Germline assignment: CDR1 LNHDA and CDR2 SQIVND (reference sequence). The CDR3 coding sequence is TGTGCCAGTAGTGTAGACAGGGTCGGCACAGATACGCAGTATTTT. Encoded protein: CASSVDRVGTDTQYF.

The chain combines TRBV4-3 with TRBJ1-6; a weak D match, TRBD1 (5 bases). Trimming took off 0 bases at V and 7 bases at J, with 10 bases between the two ends. This CDR3 is 15 amino acids long. Per germline, CDR1 LGHNA and CDR2 YSLEER. This chain's CDR3 is CASSQEAGRNSPLHF. In DNA form, the CDR3 reads TGCGCCAGCAGCCAAGAGGCAGGGCGCAATTCACCCCTCCACTTT.

The chain couples TRBV9 to TRBJ2-2, with D perhaps matching TRBD2 (5 bases). The CDR3 extends over 16 amino acids. Deletions cut 0 bases from V and 5 bases from J, with 14 bases between. The germline V gene has CDR1 SGDLS and CDR2 YYNGEE. DNA for the CDR3: TGTGCCAGCAGCGTAGCCCCGACGAGGAGGACCGGGGAGCTGTTTTTT. This translates into CASSVAPTRRTGELFF. The full variable domain, with the rest looked up from reference TRBV9 and TRBJ2-2, is DSGVTQTPKHLITATGQRVTLRCSPRSGDLSVYWYQQSLDQGLQFLIQYYNGEERAKGNILERFSAQQFPDLHSELNLSSLELGDSALYFCASSVAPTRRTGELFFGEGSRLTVL.

The chain recombines TRBV4-1 with TRBJ1-5, with TRBD1 identical over 8 bases. The CDR3 sequence is 20 residues long. V lost 0 bases to trimming and J lost 6 bases; unmatched junction nucleotides: 19. Germline lookup yields CDR1 MGHRA and CDR2 YSYEKL. In DNA, the CDR3 is TGCGCCAGCAGCCAAGATCAAATGGGGACAGGTTGGCCCCTGGGTCAGCCCCAGCATTTT. Residues: CASSQDQMGTGWPLGQPQHF.

The genes are TRBV11-2 and TRBJ2-7, with D possibly TRBD2 on 6 matching bases. The CDR3 is made up of 17 amino acids. Between the trimmed V and J ends, which lost 5 bases and 7 bases, there was a span of 27 bases. Germline V gene sequence: CDR1 SGHAT, CDR2 FQNNGV. This CDR3 reads CASSPKGRPGKSGEQYF. The CDR3 region has the DNA TGTGCCAGCAGCCCAAAGGGGAGGCCAGGAAAGTCGGGGGAGCAGTACTTC.

The V and J genes are TRBV15 and TRBJ2-1; possible D gene TRBD2, 6 bases. Deletions cut 1 base from V and 1 base from J, with 11 bases between. CDR1 and CDR2 (germline): LNHNV, YYDKDF (reference sequence). The CDR3 runs 16 residues. The chain's CDR3 is CATSRGSGESYNEQFF. The CDR3 DNA sequence: TGTGCCACCAGCAGAGGGTCGGGGGAATCCTACAATGAGCAGTTCTTC.

This chain links TRBV21-1 with TRBJ2-7; the table's D call TRBD2 went unverified against the DNA. TRBV21-1 has pseudogene status. This CDR3 contains 13 residues. CDR3 loop: CASSRRISYEQYF. CDR3 DNA sequence: TGTGCCAGCAGCAGGCGGATCTCCTACGAGCAGTACTTC.

The rearrangement joins TRBV7-9 to TRBJ1-4; 7 bases fit TRBD1. In germline, CDR1 is SEHNR, CDR2 FQNEAQ (reference sequence). This CDR3 is built from 14 residues. The CDR3, as DNA: TGTGCGTGGACAGGAGATGCGACTAATGAAAAACTGTTTTTT. Its translation: CAWTGDATNEKLFF.

The chain joins TRBV4-1 to TRBJ1-3, with 7 positions matching TRBD1. The V segment lost 2 bases and the J segment 3 bases; nucleotides outside the gene matches: 4. The CDR3 has 15 amino acids. In germline, CDR1 is MGHRA, CDR2 YSYEKL. The CDR3 sequence is CASSQPTGHGNTIYF. The CDR3 DNA sequence: TGCGCCAGCAGCCAACCGACAGGGCATGGAAACACCATATATTTT.